Listed below are T cell receptor beta chains from one sample, sequenced in a study of shared clonotypes between healthy human individuals. Using immunoSEQ multiplex PCR, the repertoire was profiled, and TCRdb retains in-frame clones only, with some absent. The data show roughly 1 million clones, with approximately 80% seen just once and 0.5% to 0.6% held by the top ten. Sequenced material: memory CD4+ T cells from PBMCs. The receptors were gathered from a young man in good health. Some clones in this sample may be carry-over from other donors' samples. Both conserved end residues are part of each CDR3. A D gene is named only where the DNA matches it firmly. Rows may omit the clone size; those that give it use once, few, many or a size class.

abundance	v_gene	d_gene	len	j_gene	CDR3aa	CDR3nt
.	TRBV28	.	14	TRBJ1-2	CASSPPGRVLSYTF	TGTGCCAGCAGTCCCCCGGGCAGAGTTTTGAGCTACACCTTC
many	TRBV2	.	14	TRBJ1-5	CASSQESGGQPQHF	TGTGCCAGCAGTCAGGAATCGGGTGGGCAGCCCCAGCATTTT
.	TRBV6-1	TRBD1	13	TRBJ2-7	CASSIGGRYEQYF	TGTGCCAGCAGTATAGGGGGCCGCTACGAGCAGTACTTC
once	TRBV9	.	14	TRBJ1-4	CASSATGTNEKLFF	TGTGCCAGCAGCGCCACGGGAACTAATGAAAAACTGTTTTTT
.	TRBV10-2	TRBD1	15	TRBJ2-3	CASRAGGEVSDTQYF	TGCGCCAGCAGAGCAGGGGGCGAGGTATCAGATACGCAGTATTTT
.	TRBV9	TRBD2	17	TRBJ2-5	CASSVGLAGSIQETQYF	TGTGCCAGCAGCGTAGGCCTAGCGGGGAGCATCCAAGAGACCCAGTACTTC
few	TRBV2	TRBD2	15	TRBJ2-5	CASSPSGSGGETQYF	TGTGCCAGCAGTCCAAGCGGGAGTGGCGGGGAGACCCAGTACTTC
.	TRBV5-1	TRBD1	16	TRBJ1-1	CASSKRAGQGNTEAFF	TGCGCCAGCAGCAAAAGGGCAGGACAGGGTAACACTGAAGCTTTCTTT
.	TRBV6-5	TRBD1	14	TRBJ1-4	CASSPQGWDEKLFF	TGTGCCAGCAGTCCACAGGGGTGGGACGAAAAACTGTTTTTT
.	TRBV7-2	TRBD1	16	TRBJ1-2	CASSSGTGSATYGYTF	TGTGCCAGCAGCTCCGGGACAGGGTCCGCCACTTATGGCTACACCTTC
.	TRBV7-9	.	14	TRBJ1-1	CASSSTLNPWGAFF	TGTGCCAGCAGCTCCACCTTAAACCCTTGGGGAGCTTTCTTT
once	TRBV28	TRBD2	15	TRBJ2-7	CASSDGLAGFYEQYF	TGTGCCAGCAGTGATGGACTAGCGGGCTTCTACGAGCAGTACTTC
.	TRBV11-2	.	14	TRBJ2-7	CASSPSEVSYEQYF	TGTGCCAGCAGCCCCTCGGAGGTCTCCTACGAGCAGTACTTC
once	TRBV28	TRBD1	18	TRBJ2-6	CASSTPGQAFSGANVLTF	TGTGCCAGCAGTACTCCGGGACAGGCCTTCTCTGGGGCCAACGTCCTGACTTTC
.	TRBV10-3	.	12	TRBJ1-1	CAISGEATEAFF	TGTGCCATCAGTGGAGAAGCCACTGAAGCTTTCTTT
.	TRBV2	TRBD1	15	TRBJ1-1	CASSEAQTGDTEAFF	TGTGCCAGCAGTGAAGCCCAGACAGGGGACACTGAAGCTTTCTTT
.	TRBV7-9	.	15	TRBJ2-5	CASSHLPGFQETQYF	TGTGCCAGCAGCCACTTACCGGGATTCCAAGAGACCCAGTACTTC
.	TRBV7-3	TRBD2	15	TRBJ2-3	CASSRAGGPGDTQYF	TGTGCCAGCAGCCGAGCGGGAGGGCCCGGGGATACGCAGTATTTT